The sequence of this T cell receptor beta chain was determined in a study of T-cell reconstitution after alpha-beta-depleted transplantation in children. TCRbeta library construction was performed incorporating unique molecular identifiers. In TCRdb, the PCR reads were re-called with MiXCR into one record per CDR3 protein. The table records hundreds of thousands of distinct CDR3 sequences, 20% to 25% of them present only once. Points from the study as a whole: After one year, T-cell counts and TCRbeta diversity mostly came from new T cells.

This clonotype turned up a few times. Its target is unknown. Germline V gene sequence: CDR1 DFQATT, CDR2 SNEGSKA (reference sequence). The germline V and J ends were trimmed by 0 bases and 3 bases, with 11 bases remaining between them. The CDR3 runs to 14 residues. This material consisted of PBMCs, mostly from graft donor cells, taken 360 days after TCRalphabeta/CD19-depleted stem cell transplant. The TCR originated in a boy in the first two years of life who had a stem cell transplant for acute myeloid leukemia, so the T cells may come from the graft donor. The chain couples TRBV20-1 to TRBJ1-1; TRBD1 is a possible D gene (5 bases). The DNA for the CDR3 is TGCAGTGCTAGAGATAGGGGCCCGTACACTGAAGCTTTCTTT. It translates to CSARDRGPYTEAFF.